The 22 T cell receptor beta chains in this list originate from one sample, sequenced in a study of shared clonotypes between healthy human individuals. Data came from immunoSEQ multiplex PCR; TCRdb stores just in-frame clones and leaves some out. The sample holds about 1 million clones, about 76% seen once. Sequencing input: memory CD4+ T cells sorted from blood. The subset was: CD45RA-negative fraction. These receptors were taken from a man younger than 35 in good health.

The table lists this clone with a count of one. Other nucleotide sequences in the sample specify the same CDR3. The chain links TRBV6-1 to TRBJ2-7; D is uncertain. Germline assignment: CDR1 MNHNS and CDR2 SASEGT. Deletions cut 3 bases from V and 0 bases from J, with 9 bases between. This CDR3 is built from 14 residues. CDR3 loop: CASSDRRSSYEQYF. For the CDR3, the DNA is TGTGCCAGCAGTGACAGACGTAGCTCCTACGAGCAGTACTTC.

The genes are TRBV30 and TRBJ1-2; no reliable D call. V was shortened by 5 bases and J by 8 bases, with 15 bases between the two germline ends. Looked up from germline, CDR1 is GTSNPN and CDR2 is SVGIG (reference sequence). The CDR3 extends over 12 amino acids. CDR3 nucleotide sequence: TGTGCCTGGGTACTCAACGGGTACGGCTACACCTTC. Translation gives CAWVLNGYGYTF.

The J gene is TRBJ1-6, the V gene TRBV30; the match to TRBD1 covers 7 bases. The CDR3 length is 14 residues. After removal of 2 bases from V and 8 bases from J, the junction contained 6 bases not matched to a gene. Germline V gene lookup returns CDR1 GTSNPN and CDR2 SVGIG (reference sequence). The CDR3 loop is CAWSSPGGDSPLHF. The CDR3 nucleotides read TGTGCCTGGAGTTCCCCAGGGGGGGATTCACCCCTCCACTTT.

Remarks on this clone: This CDR3 is also generated by other DNA sequences in the sample. The chain uses TRBV7-9 and TRBJ2-5, with TRBD2 matching over 8 bases. The CDR3 consists of 15 residues. Trimming took 5 bases from V and 2 from J; bases not matched to a gene: 7. Germline V lookup: CDR1 SEHNR, CDR2 FQNEAQ (reference sequence). The CDR3 DNA sequence: TGTGCCAGCAGCGTACGACTAGCGCAGCAAGAGACCCAGTACTTC. This translates into CASSVRLAQQETQYF.

This chain joins TRBV6-5 and TRBJ1-4, with a tentative D call TRBD1 (5 bases). The V gene's germline CDR1 is MNHEY and CDR2 SVGAGI. V was pared by 6 bases and J by 3 bases, with 14 bases between. This CDR3 is built from 15 residues. CDR3 nucleotides: TGTGCCAGCAGACTTGGGGGTCTGGCTAATGAAAAACTGTTTTTT. Encoded protein: CASRLGGLANEKLFF.

This chain uses TRBV30 with TRBJ1-3; 7 nucleotides line up with TRBD1. Germline-derived CDR1 and CDR2 are GTSNPN and SVGIG (reference sequence). This CDR3 spans 14 amino acids. V gave up 0 bases and J gave up 2 bases; unmatched junction bases: 1. The CDR3 loop is CAWSVDRAGNTIYF. CDR3 bases: TGTGCCTGGAGTGTAGACAGGGCTGGAAACACCATATATTTT.

The chain is built from TRBV4-1 and TRBJ1-4; D unclear. Germline V gene data show CDR1 as MGHRA and CDR2 as YSYEKL. V dropped 4 bases and J dropped 2 bases, with 14 bases sitting between them. CDR3 length: 16 residues. Written as DNA, the CDR3 is TGCGCCAGCAGCCCCGAAGGGAGGGTCACTAATGAAAAACTGTTTTTT. Its protein product is CASSPEGRVTNEKLFF.

Details on this clone: The junction departs from germline at one end; a sequencing error may be responsible. V is TRBV15 and J is TRBJ1-4; D is ambiguous. The CDR3 loop spans 15 amino acids. In germline, CDR1 is LNHNV, CDR2 YYDKDF (reference sequence). The CDR3 nucleotides are TGTGCCACCCGCAGCCCCGTCGCCACTAATGAAAAACTGTTTTTT. Protein: CATRSPVATNEKLFF.

This clone was observed a handful of times. CDR3 sequence: CASSPDNPGQLNTEAFF. Written as DNA, the CDR3 is TGTGCCAGCAGCCCGGACAATCCGGGACAGCTGAACACTGAAGCTTTCTTT. The chain combines TRBV5-4 with TRBJ1-1, with TRBD1 matching 7 bases. V shed 4 bases, J shed 0 bases, and the junction held 12 bases outside the gene matches. The V gene's germline CDR1 is SGHNT and CDR2 YYREEE (reference sequence). The CDR3 totals 17 residues.

This sequence joins TRBV6-1 and TRBJ1-3; 7 nucleotides align to TRBD1. J was trimmed by 0 bases and V by 5 bases; bases with no gene match: 4. Germline-derived CDR1 and CDR2 are MNHNS and SASEGT. The CDR3 extends over 15 amino acids. CDR3 DNA: TGTGCCAGCAGTCAAACAGGGGTCTCTGGAAACACCATATATTTT. Protein product: CASSQTGVSGNTIYF.

This clone is a singleton in its sample. This sequence joins TRBV5-5 and TRBJ1-4; D is unresolved. The CDR3 totals 15 residues. V lost 2 bases and J 4 bases, leaving 12 bases between the germline ends. The V gene's germline CDR1 is SGHKS and CDR2 YYEKEE (reference sequence). For the CDR3, the DNA is TGTGCCAGCAGCTTCTTGTCTGGGAGTAATGAAAAACTGTTTTTT. Amino acid sequence: CASSFLSGSNEKLFF.

This clone was picked up a small number of times. This sequence joins TRBV18 and TRBJ2-3; 7 nucleotides match TRBD1. Per germline, CDR1 KGHSH and CDR2 LQKENI. The junction had 5 bases not matched to a gene; V was cut back by 3 bases and J by 2 bases. CDR3 length equals 15 residues. Written as DNA, the CDR3 is TGTGCCAGCTCACCGACAGGGCAAACCACAGATACGCAGTATTTT. This sequence encodes CASSPTGQTTDTQYF.

To note about this clone: This may come from a read error, since a much larger clone is one base off. Within the sample, other DNA sequences also encode this same CDR3. The chain recombines TRBV2 with TRBJ1-1, with no clear D. CDR1 SNHLY and CDR2 FYNNEI come from the germline V gene. This CDR3 spans 12 amino acids. The V end lost 9 bases, the J end lost 0 bases, and 8 bases lay between the germline ends. The CDR3 coding sequence is TGTGCCAGTTACACGGTGAACACTGAAGCTTTCTTT. Translation gives CASYTVNTEAFF.

The gene calls are TRBV19 and TRBJ2-2; 8 bases fit TRBD1. Germline lookup yields CDR1 LNHDA and CDR2 SQIVND (reference sequence). The CDR3 is made up of 15 amino acids. The V segment lost 10 bases and the J segment 4 bases; nucleotides outside the gene matches: 11. CDR3 protein: CATRTGQGSTGELFF. DNA for the CDR3: TGTGCCACCCGGACCGGACAGGGTAGCACCGGGGAGCTGTTTTTT.

This clone was recorded a few times. The chain carries TRBV19 and TRBJ1-2; 7 bases align to TRBD1. Trimming at V came to 5 bases and at J to 1 base, leaving 7 bases not matched to a gene. Looked up from germline, CDR1 is LNHDA and CDR2 is SQIVND (reference sequence). The CDR3 spans 15 residues. The CDR3: CASSPGQAFNYGYTF. The CDR3 DNA reads as TGTGCCAGTAGTCCCGGACAGGCCTTTAACTATGGCTACACCTTC.

Here the CDR3 DNA reads TGCGCCAGCAGTGGGACTTTAAACACCGGGGAGCTGTTTTTT. Translation gives CASSGTLNTGELFF. The chain links TRBV10-1 to TRBJ2-2; D is perhaps TRBD2 (5 bases). The CDR3 runs to 14 residues. Germline V lookup: CDR1 WNHNN, CDR2 SYGVQD (reference sequence). The germline V and J ends were trimmed by 4 bases and 2 bases, with 8 bases remaining between them.

DNA of the CDR3: TGTGCCAGCAGGGCGACAGGGGCTGGTTTTGGCTACACCTTC. Protein product: CASRATGAGFGYTF. The chain links TRBV7-9 to TRBJ1-2, with 8 positions matching TRBD1. The CDR3 consists of 14 residues. Germline loops: CDR1 SEHNR, CDR2 FQNEAQ (reference sequence). V shed 6 bases, J shed 7 bases, and the junction held 10 bases outside the gene matches.

As for this clone: Other DNA sequences in this sample translate to the same CDR3. The gene calls are TRBV28 and TRBJ1-5; D unresolved. CDR3 length equals 13 residues. The germline CDR1 and CDR2 sequences are MDHEN and SYDVKM. Trimming removed 3 bases from V and 1 base from J, with 4 bases in between. CDR3 DNA sequence: TGTGCCAGCAGTTTGGACAGCAATCAGCCCCAGCATTTT. Translation: CASSLDSNQPQHF.

The rearrangement links TRBV4-3 to TRBJ2-1; possibly TRBD2 for D (6 bases). The length of the CDR3 is 16 residues. CDR1 is LGHNA and CDR2 is YSLEER in the germline V gene. Trimming stripped 1 base from V and 4 bases from J, with 14 bases between. The CDR3 loop is CASSQVWGEPYNEQFF. The CDR3 nucleotides are TGCGCCAGCAGCCAAGTCTGGGGGGAGCCGTACAATGAGCAGTTCTTC.

This clone was seen a handful of times. One base separates it from a far larger clone, so it is likely a read error. This chain uses TRBV11-2 with TRBJ1-1; D is unresolved. Trimming stripped 6 bases from V and 0 bases from J, with 2 bases between. Germline V lookup: CDR1 SGHAT, CDR2 FQNNGV. The CDR3 contains 11 residues. Written as DNA, the CDR3 is TGTGCCAGCAGGCTGAACACTGAAGCTTTCTTT. Translated: CASRLNTEAFF.

J is TRBJ2-1 and V is TRBV11-3; 12 bases are shared with TRBD2. The V and J ends lost 4 bases and 0 bases, in that order; junction bases with no gene match: 7. The germline V gene has CDR1 SGHNT and CDR2 YENEEA. This CDR3 is built from 18 residues. CDR3 amino acids: CASSSGTSGPHSYNEQFF. DNA of the CDR3: TGTGCCAGCAGCTCCGGGACTAGCGGGCCTCACTCCTACAATGAGCAGTTCTTC.

Notes on this clone: Different DNA sequences within this sample yield the same CDR3. J is TRBJ1-1 and V is TRBV7-9; tentative D call: TRBD1 (5 bases). The germline CDR1 and CDR2 sequences are SEHNR and FQNEAQ (reference sequence). The V end was cut by 1 base, the J end by 1 base, with 7 bases between. This CDR3 is 14 amino acids long. In nucleotides, the CDR3 is TGTGCCAGCAGCTTAGGTCAGGGGAACACTGAAGCTTTCTTT. As protein: CASSLGQGNTEAFF.